The 13 T cell receptor beta chains given below trace back to one sample, sequenced in a study of shared clonotypes between healthy human individuals. This table comes from immunoSEQ multiplex PCR, and its TCRdb copy is limited to in-frame clones, with some not included. This sample has about 470,000 clones, with around 75% found just once. The specimen sequenced was PBMCs. These receptors all stem from a woman aged 40-49 years in good health. Some clones in this sample may be carry-over from other donors' samples.

About this clone itself: A far larger clone lies a single base away; this is likely a read error. The V call is TRBV4-1, the J call TRBJ2-1, with TRBD2 matching over 7 bases. Germline CDR1 is MGHRA and CDR2 is YSYEKL. Trimming took 0 bases from V and 0 from J; bases not matched to a gene: 2. This CDR3 is 16 amino acids long. The CDR3 region has the DNA TGCGCCAGCAGCCAAGAGGCTAGCGGCTCCTACAATGAGCAGTTCTTC. Its protein product is CASSQEASGSYNEQFF.

Comment on this clone: This CDR3 is also generated by other DNA sequences in the sample. The chain combines TRBV30 with TRBJ2-6; 7 bases match TRBD1. The trim removed 2 bases at V and 3 bases at J, leaving 1 base unmatched. The CDR3 totals 14 residues. CDR1 is GTSNPN, CDR2 SVGIG, per germline (reference sequence). The CDR3 reads CAWSRDSGANVLTF. Here the CDR3 DNA reads TGTGCCTGGAGTCGGGACAGTGGGGCCAACGTCCTGACTTTC.

This clone was found a few times. This chain connects TRBV11-3 to TRBJ2-3, with D possibly being TRBD2 (6 bases). V was pared by 5 bases and J by 4 bases, with 13 bases between. Germline V gene data show CDR1 as SGHNT and CDR2 as YENEEA. The CDR3 has 14 residues. In nucleotides, the CDR3 is TGTGCCAGCAGCCCCGTTGCGGGGTCAGATACGCAGTATTTT. It translates to CASSPVAGSDTQYF.

This clone came up once. The chain employs TRBV7-2 and TRBJ2-1; tentative D call: TRBD2 (6 bases). Germline assignment: CDR1 SGHTA and CDR2 FQGNSA. The length of the CDR3 is 13 residues. The V end was cut by 7 bases, the J end by 6 bases, with 13 bases between. The CDR3 protein is CASTLDSGNEQFF. The CDR3 DNA sequence: TGTGCCAGCACCCTAGATAGCGGCAATGAGCAGTTCTTC.

The genes are TRBV28 and TRBJ2-1; no clear D. Germline V CDR1 and CDR2: MDHEN, SYDVKM. The ends were cut back, 6 bases at V and 2 bases at J, with 14 bases in the middle. The CDR3 spans 15 residues. CDR3: CASSPSDTAYNEQFF. CDR3 in DNA: TGTGCCAGCAGCCCCAGCGATACCGCCTACAATGAGCAGTTCTTC.

The chain has TRBV7-3 and TRBJ2-1, with 14 bases aligning to TRBD2. The germline V gene encodes CDR1 SGHTA and CDR2 FQGTGA. The J segment lost 4 bases and the V segment lost 4 bases, leaving 0 bases of the junction unmatched. This CDR3 spans 15 amino acids. The CDR3 DNA is TGTGCCAGCAGCTGGACTAGCGGGAGGTACAATGAGCAGTTCTTC. It translates to CASSWTSGRYNEQFF.

A word on this clone: Sequence at one end of the junction differs from germline and may be a read error. V usage is TRBV7-7 and J usage is TRBJ2-1; no reliable D call. The germline gives CDR1 SSHAT, CDR2 FNYEAQ (reference sequence). The CDR3 totals 17 residues. CDR3 sequence: CASSLGPRIRAYNEQFF. CDR3 coding DNA: TGTGCTAGCAGCTTGGGCCCTAGGATAAGGGCCTACAATGAGCAGTTCTTC.

The rearrangement joins TRBV7-9 to TRBJ1-2; D is unresolved. CDR3 length equals 12 residues. The V gene lost 5 bases and the J gene lost 5 bases, with 9 bases spanning the gap. Germline V gives CDR1 SEHNR, CDR2 FQNEAQ (reference sequence). The CDR3 protein is CASSPEGYGYTF. The CDR3 DNA reads as TGTGCCAGCAGCCCAGAAGGGTATGGCTACACCTTC.

V is TRBV6-6 and J is TRBJ2-1; 8 positions agree with TRBD1. Germline CDR1 and CDR2: MNHNY and SVGAGI (reference sequence). Trimming cost V 4 bases and J 3 bases; bases outside gene matches: 2. The CDR3 totals 14 residues. DNA of the CDR3: TGTGCCAGCAGTTCGGACAGGGACTACAATGAGCAGTTCTTC. Protein sequence: CASSSDRDYNEQFF.

This chain links TRBV4-2 with TRBJ1-2; D remains ambiguous. The CDR3 length is 13 residues. Per the germline V gene, CDR1 is LGHNA and CDR2 is YNFKEQ. Trimming cost V 0 bases and J 8 bases, with 10 bases left between them. CDR3 bases: TGTGCCAGCAGCCAAGAAGTAGTCTACGGCTACACCTTC. This encodes CASSQEVVYGYTF.

The chain has TRBV6-1 and TRBJ1-1, with 12 bases fitting TRBD1. With V trimmed by 0 bases and J by 6 bases, 5 bases remained unmatched. Germline-derived CDR1 and CDR2 are MNHNS and SASEGT. The length of the CDR3 is 16 residues. The CDR3 nucleotides are TGTGCCAGCAGTGAAGCGCGGGGACAGGGGGCCCCTGAAGCTTTCTTT. Protein sequence: CASSEARGQGAPEAFF.

This sequence joins TRBV10-3 and TRBJ2-1, with D possibly being TRBD2 (6 bases). From germline, CDR1 is ENHRY and CDR2 SYGVKD. V was cut by 3 bases and J by 0 bases, with 15 bases left in between. The CDR3 totals 17 residues. The CDR3: CAISDPGTSSSYNEQFF. The CDR3, as DNA: TGTGCCATCAGTGACCCCGGGACTTCGAGCTCCTACAATGAGCAGTTCTTC.

The chain couples TRBV5-1 to TRBJ2-5, with D maybe TRBD1 (6 bases). The CDR3 sequence is 13 residues long. Trimming left V 4 bases short and J 0 bases short, with 7 bases between. Germline V gives CDR1 SGHRS, CDR2 YFSETQ. In DNA form, the CDR3 reads TGCGCCAGCAGCAGGGACAACCAAGAGACCCAGTACTTC. It codes for CASSRDNQETQYF.